This is a list of T cell receptor beta chains from one sample in a study of PD-1 blockade in mismatch repair-deficient tumors. The protocol was immunoSEQ multiplex PCR, while the TCRdb copy is restricted to in-frame clones and leaves out a portion. The table shows about 16,000 clones, with roughly 83% occurring only once. The source material was PBMCs, sampled before pembrolizumab treatment. These receptors all come from an adult with mismatch repair-deficient cancer. Both conserved end residues are part of each CDR3. A D gene is named only where the DNA matches it firmly. Size values are once, few and many counts, or a class for expanded clones, and some rows have none.

15 | - | TRBJ2-1 | TRBV5-1 | TRBD1 | TGCGCCAGCAGCTCCGGACAGGTCATCTACAATGAGCAGTTCTTC | CASSSGQVIYNEQFF
13 | - | TRBJ2-1 | TRBV28 | - | TGTGCCAGCAGTTTATATCCCCAAAATGGGCAGTTCTTC | CASSLYPQNGQFF
14 | - | TRBJ1-1 | TRBV4-1 | - | TGCGCCAGCAGCCAAGAAAGTGAGGGGGCTGAAGCTTTCTTT | CASSQESEGAEAFF
16 | - | TRBJ2-7 | TRBV5-5 | - | TGTGCCAGCAGCCTTGGCTGGAAGGACCCCTCCTACGAGCAGTACTTC | CASSLGWKDPSYEQYF
15 | - | TRBJ2-3 | TRBV14 | TRBD1 | TGTGCCAGCAGCTACAGGGGGGAAGTAACGGATACGCAGTATTTT | CASSYRGEVTDTQYF
17 | few | TRBJ2-1 | TRBV25-1 | TRBD1 | TGTGCCAGCACAAGCCTTCGGACAGGGTTTAATCGGGATGAGCAGTTCTTC | CASTSLRTGFNRDEQFF
15 | - | TRBJ2-6 | TRBV6-5 | - | TGTGCCAGCAGCTTAGAGGGCTCTGGGGCCAACGTCCTGACTTTC | CASSLEGSGANVLTF
15 | - | TRBJ1-2 | TRBV28 | - | TGTGCCAGCAGTTTACGACGCCTAGGGCTTAATGGCTACACCTTC | CASSLRRLGLNGYTF
16 | - | TRBJ2-1 | TRBV4-1 | - | TGCGCCAGCAGCCAAGAAAGCGGGTTCTCCTACAATGAGCAGTTCTTC | CASSQESGFSYNEQFF
14 | - | TRBJ2-1 | TRBV28 | TRBD1 | TGTGCCAGCAGCAGGACAGGGGGGAGGAATGAGCAGTTCTTC | CASSRTGGRNEQFF
14 | few | TRBJ2-7 | TRBV7-8 | - | TGTGCCAGCAGCTTTAATGCAGGAGGCTACGAGCAGTACTTC | CASSFNAGGYEQYF
16 | large | TRBJ2-3 | TRBV5-1 | - | TGCGCCAGCAGCCGGGGAGTAGACTCTAGCACAGATACGCAGTATTTT | CASSRGVDSSTDTQYF
13 | - | TRBJ2-7 | TRBV4-1 | - | TGCGCCAGCAGCCAAGCATACCTCTACGAGCAGTACTTC | CASSQAYLYEQYF
13 | - | TRBJ1-1 | TRBV11-2 | TRBD1 | TGTGCCAGCAGCTTCGGGACAGACACTGAAGCTTTCTTT | CASSFGTDTEAFF
14 | - | TRBJ1-1 | TRBV7-2 | - | TGTGCCAGCCACCCTGTGTCTCTGAACACTGAAGCTTTCTTT | CASHPVSLNTEAFF
16 | - | TRBJ2-3 | TRBV7-9 | TRBD2 | TGTGCCAGCAGCTCCCTAGCGGGAGTATCGACAGATACGCAGTATTTT | CASSSLAGVSTDTQYF
13 | - | TRBJ2-1 | TRBV6-6 | TRBD2 | TGTGCCAGCGGGAGGGACTCCTACAATGAGCAGTTCTTC | CASGRDSYNEQFF
20 | - | TRBJ2-6 | TRBV9 | TRBD1 | TGTGCCAGCAGCGTAGAGGGGAGTCCCGGGACAGGGGCTGGGGCCAACGTCCTGACTTTC | CASSVEGSPGTGAGANVLTF
12 | few | TRBJ1-1 | TRBV6-6 | - | TGTGCCAGCAGTACAGGGAACACTGAAGCTTTCTTT | CASSTGNTEAFF
12 | - | TRBJ1-4 | TRBV19 | - | TGTGCCAGGGGGACAACTAATGAAAAACTGTTTTTT | CARGTTNEKLFF
13 | - | TRBJ1-2 | TRBV4-1 | - | TGCGCCAGCAGCCCCGACGGACTCTATGGCTACACCTTC | CASSPDGLYGYTF
14 | - | TRBJ2-3 | TRBV12-5 | TRBD1 | TGTGCTAGTGGGGGACAGACCTACACAGATACGCAGTATTTT | CASGGQTYTDTQYF
14 | - | TRBJ1-1 | TRBV5-1 | - | TGCGCCAGCAGCTGGACAGTTCTGTACGAGGAAGCTTTCTTT | CASSWTVLYEEAFF
13 | - | TRBJ2-7 | TRBV5-1 | - | TGCGCCAGCAGCCCCGAGGCGTCCTACGAGCAGTACTTC | CASSPEASYEQYF
15 | - | TRBJ2-1 | TRBV7-9 | - | TGTGCCAGCAGCTTATACCGGGCCCCTACGAATGAGCAGTTCTTC | CASSLYRAPTNEQFF
16 | - | TRBJ2-1 | TRBV28 | TRBD1 | TGTGCCAGCAGTTTATTGGGCAGGGGGTATTACAATGAGCAGTTCTTC | CASSLLGRGYYNEQFF
14 | - | TRBJ1-1 | TRBV27 | TRBD1 | TGTGCCAGCATGCGATGGACTGACAGGGGAGAAGCTTTCTTT | CASMRWTDRGEAFF
16 | - | TRBJ2-7 | TRBV11-2 | - | TGTGCCAGCGGGAATATTGGCGGGTCGAGCTCCTACGAGCAGTACTTC | CASGNIGGSSSYEQYF
12 | - | TRBJ1-1 | TRBV19 | - | TGTGCCAGTAATGGGGCAGCTGCTGAAGCTTTCTTT | CASNGAAAEAFF
12 | - | TRBJ2-7 | TRBV11-3 | TRBD2 | TGTGCCAGCAGCTTGCTAGCGGGAATTACCCACTTC | CASSLLAGITHF
17 | - | TRBJ2-3 | TRBV10-3 | TRBD1 | TGTGCCATCAGTGAGTCGCACAGGGGATCTAGCACAGATACGCAGTATTTT | CAISESHRGSSTDTQYF
18 | - | TRBJ2-1 | TRBV9 | TRBD2 | TGTGCCAGCAGCGCCAATCTACAGGGGACTAGCGGATACAATGAGCAGTTCTTC | CASSANLQGTSGYNEQFF
17 | - | TRBJ2-1 | TRBV21-1 | - | TGTGCCAGCAGCAAAAGTGTTGGGCAGGAAATATACAATGAGCAGTTCTTC | CASSKSVGQEIYNEQFF
13 | - | TRBJ2-1 | TRBV2 | - | TGTGCCAGCAGGGACACCTCCTACAATGAGCAGTTCTTC | CASRDTSYNEQFF
17 | - | TRBJ2-3 | TRBV11-2 | - | TGTGCCAGCAGCTTAGTCCGTGGGCCGGGGTTCCACGGTACGCAGTATTTT | CASSLVRGPGFHGTQYF
17 | - | TRBJ2-4 | TRBV2 | - | TGTGCCAGCAGTGAATCTCCCGGGGGCGGGGCCAAAAACATTCAGTACTTC | CASSESPGGGAKNIQYF
17 | - | TRBJ2-3 | TRBV9 | TRBD2 | TGTGCCAGCAGCGCCCAAGCAAGCGGGAGCGGTAGAGATACGCAGTATTTT | CASSAQASGSGRDTQYF
13 | - | TRBJ1-5 | TRBV10-3 | - | TGTGCCATCAGCAGGGAAAGCAATCAGCCCCAGCATTTT | CAISRESNQPQHF
15 | - | TRBJ2-3 | TRBV19 | TRBD1 | TGTGCCAGTAGGACGGGACAGGGGGCAGGAGATACGCAGTATTTT | CASRTGQGAGDTQYF
18 | - | TRBJ2-4 | TRBV7-9 | TRBD2 | TGTGCCAGCAGCCCCGGGGGGAAGCGGGGAATCACCAAAAACATTCAGTACTTC | CASSPGGKRGITKNIQYF
14 | medium-sized | TRBJ2-7 | TRBV10-2 | TRBD1 | TGCGCCAGCAGTCCCGGGACAGGGGCCTACGAGCAGTACTTC | CASSPGTGAYEQYF
14 | once | TRBJ1-1 | TRBV29-1 | TRBD1 | TGCAGCGGTAAGACAGGGGGCCGGGACACTGAAGCTTTCTTT | CSGKTGGRDTEAFF
14 | - | TRBJ2-1 | TRBV19 | TRBD2 | TGTGCCAGTACCCAAACAGGACTAGCTCGCGAGCAGTTCTTC | CASTQTGLAREQFF
15 | - | TRBJ2-2 | TRBV5-1 | - | TGCGCCAGCAGCCTTGGGACTTCCCGAAGCGGGGAGCTGTTTTTT | CASSLGTSRSGELFF
14 | - | TRBJ2-7 | TRBV6-1 | - | TGTGCCAGCAGTCCCCCGGGGGAAACCTACGAGCAGTACTTC | CASSPPGETYEQYF
12 | - | TRBJ1-3 | TRBV11-3 | - | TGTGCCAGCAGCGTCGGTGGAAACACCATATATTTT | CASSVGGNTIYF
14 | - | TRBJ2-3 | TRBV18 | - | TGTGCCAGCTCACCACCAGGGACGTTAGATACGCAGTATTTT | CASSPPGTLDTQYF
16 | - | TRBJ1-5 | TRBV28 | TRBD1 | TGTGCCAGCAGCCAAGGGACAGGGGGCCCCAATCAGCCCCAGCATTTT | CASSQGTGGPNQPQHF
16 | - | TRBJ2-1 | TRBV7-9 | - | TGTGCCAGCAGCTCAGCGGACCACCGCGGTGGGAATGAGCAGTTCTTC | CASSSADHRGGNEQFF
15 | once | TRBJ2-3 | TRBV28 | TRBD2 | TGTGCCAGCAGTACTAGCGGGGCTAGCACAGATACGCAGTATTTT | CASSTSGASTDTQYF
18 | - | TRBJ2-1 | TRBV4-2 | TRBD2 | TGTGCCAGCAGCCCTGACAGGATCTTAGCGGGAGGGAACAATGAGCAGTTCTTC | CASSPDRILAGGNNEQFF
17 | - | TRBJ2-5 | TRBV7-9 | - | TGTGCCAGCAGCCCCCGGCCCGGCATTAATGCCCAAGAGACCCAGTACTTC | CASSPRPGINAQETQYF
17 | - | TRBJ2-2 | TRBV7-6 | - | TGTGCCAGCAGCGGGGGTCGGGAGCGGCGGCCCCCCGGGGAGCTGTTTTTT | CASSGGRERRPPGELFF
16 | - | TRBJ2-5 | TRBV6-6 | - | TGTGCCAGCAGTTATTCCCAGGGAATCGCTCAAGAGACCCAGTACTTC | CASSYSQGIAQETQYF
10 | - | TRBJ2-1 | TRBV30 | - | TGTGCCTGGACAGGGCTTGAGCAGTTCTTC | CAWTGLEQFF
14 | - | TRBJ2-1 | TRBV9 | - | TGTGCCAGCAGCGTAGGTCGCGGAAGTAGTGAGCAGTTCTTC | CASSVGRGSSEQFF